This T cell receptor beta chain was obtained from a study of T-cell reconstitution after alpha-beta-depleted transplantation in children. Overall study results and limits: By about two months after transplant, alpha-beta T cells reportedly arose from several hundred graft clones that had expanded. Most T-cell counts and diversity one year after the transplant came from T cells that were newly produced.

Unique molecular identifiers tagged the TCRbeta library. TCRdb re-analysed the PCR reads in MiXCR, keeping a single row per CDR3 protein. This table has about 260,000 distinct CDR3 sequences, around 7.8% appearing once. Regarding this clonotype: The antigen remains unidentified. A much larger clone lies a single base off, so this may be a read error.

Germline-derived CDR1 and CDR2 are SNHLY and FYNNEI. The CDR3 is 18 amino acids. The starting material was PBMCs, mostly from graft donor cells, obtained 180 days after TCRalphabeta/CD19-depleted stem cell transplant. The TCR sequence derives from a male patient aged 10-17 years who had a stem cell transplant for acute lymphoblastic leukemia, so the T cells may come from the graft donor. This chain uses TRBV2 with TRBJ2-6; 12 bases are a match to TRBD2. CDR3 bases: TGTGCCATCAGTTTGAGTCTAGCGGGGGGGCCTGGGGCCAACGTCCTGACTTTC. It encodes CAISLSLAGGPGANVLTF.